The rows below give T cell receptor beta chains drawn from one sample of a study of metastatic and nonmetastatic thyroid tumors. TCRdb re-called the PCR reads through MiXCR. The sample shows 35,000 to 50,000 clones, 25% to 35% of them seen only once. Sequencing was carried out using blood. These receptor sequences come from a male donor with papillary thyroid cancer or a benign thyroid nodule (not recorded which). Some clones in this sample may be carry-over from other donors' samples. CDR3s include the opening cysteine and the closing phenylalanine or tryptophan. D genes are given only for firm matches. Clone size appears in some rows only: once, few, many, or a class for an expanded clone.

length	size	D	J	V	CDR3	DNA
12	many	TRBD1	TRBJ2-7	TRBV2	CARGQLGSEQYF	TGTGCCAGGGGACAGTTGGGAAGCGAGCAGTACTTC
15	once	TRBD1	TRBJ2-7	TRBV20-1	CSARLRDRSKYEQYF	TGCAGTGCTAGACTCCGGGACAGATCAAAGTACGAGCAGTACTTC
15	.	.	TRBJ1-1	TRBV9	CASSASGADYTEAFF	TGTGCCAGCAGCGCCTCCGGGGCGGACTACACTGAAGCTTTCTTT
18	medium-sized	TRBD1	TRBJ1-2	TRBV6-1	CASSERDSFLNPPYGYTF	TGTGCCAGCAGTGAACGGGACAGCTTTTTAAACCCCCCCTATGGCTACACCTTC
14	medium-sized	.	TRBJ2-1	TRBV18	CASSPPAQQTEQFF	TGTGCCAGCTCACCACCGGCACAGCAGACAGAGCAGTTCTTC
18	many	TRBD1	TRBJ1-5	TRBV11-2	CASSFRGGRQGSHQPQHF	TGTGCCAGCAGTTTTAGAGGGGGACGACAGGGTTCGCATCAGCCCCAGCATTTT
15	medium-sized	TRBD1	TRBJ1-6	TRBV6-4	CASSDSTGGNSPLHF	TGTGCCAGCAGTGACTCGACAGGGGGTAATTCACCCCTCCACTTT
11	medium-sized	.	TRBJ2-7	TRBV12-3/TRBV12-4	CASSSFYEQYF	TGTGCCAGCAGTTCCTTTTACGAGCAGTACTTC
13	many	.	TRBJ2-7	TRBV28	CASSLLSSYEQYF	TGTGCCAGCAGTTTACTGAGCTCCTACGAGCAGTACTTC
13	.	.	TRBJ2-7	TRBV4-1	CASSQAPTLEQYF	TGCGCCAGCAGCCAAGCCCCCACCCTCGAGCAGTACTTC
15	.	.	TRBJ1-5	TRBV27	CASSGAANFNKPQHF	TGTGCCAGCAGCGGGGCAGCGAATTTCAATAAGCCCCAGCATTTT
15	many	.	TRBJ2-5	TRBV30	CAWSGEKGLGETQYF	TGTGCCTGGAGTGGGGAGAAGGGGTTGGGAGAGACCCAGTACTTC
16	many	.	TRBJ1-5	TRBV6-1	CASSEGRGRGNQPQHF	TGTGCCAGCAGTGAAGGTAGAGGGAGAGGAAATCAGCCCCAGCATTTT
13	many	.	TRBJ1-4	TRBV19	CASSRSENEKLFF	TGTGCCAGTAGTAGGTCGGAGAATGAAAAACTGTTTTTT
13	many	.	TRBJ2-7	TRBV20-1	CSAHGGPSYEQYF	TGCAGTGCCCACGGGGGGCCTTCCTACGAGCAGTACTTC
12	many	.	TRBJ1-1	TRBV27	CASMTRNTEAFF	TGTGCCAGCATGACGAGGAACACTGAAGCTTTCTTT
12	medium-sized	.	TRBJ2-7	TRBV27	CASSKLGNEQYF	TGTGCCAGCAGCAAACTAGGGAACGAGCAGTACTTC
13	.	.	TRBJ2-7	TRBV7-9	CASSLLQGCGQYF	TGTGCCAGCAGCTTATTACAAGGATGCGGGCAGTACTTC
15	.	TRBD2	TRBJ2-1	TRBV6-1	CASSPWTSGNNEQFF	TGTGCCAGCAGTCCATGGACTAGCGGAAACAATGAGCAGTTCTTC
15	.	.	TRBJ1-4	TRBV14	CASSQGGGVGEKLFF	TGTGCCAGCAGCCAAGGGGGGGGCGTTGGTGAAAAACTGTTTTTT
14	.	TRBD2	TRBJ2-3	TRBV6-4	CASATSGGTDTQYF	TGTGCCAGCGCCACTAGCGGGGGCACAGATACGCAGTATTTT
16	many	.	TRBJ2-2	TRBV10-3	CAIRDSAQGLTGELFF	TGTGCCATCAGGGATTCGGCACAGGGCCTCACCGGGGAGCTGTTTTTT
14	.	.	TRBJ2-7	TRBV5-8	CASRPRGGSVEQYF	TGTGCCAGCAGACCAAGGGGGGGGTCGGTCGAGCAGTACTTC
18	once	TRBD1	TRBJ1-6	TRBV5-1	CASSPDLFRTGENSPLHF	TGCGCCAGCAGCCCGGACCTCTTTAGGACAGGGGAGAATTCACCCCTCCACTTT
15	.	.	TRBJ2-3	TRBV5-1	CASHPLVLRSDTQYF	TGCGCCAGTCATCCTCTGGTACTGCGGTCGGATACGCAGTATTTT
15	.	.	TRBJ2-2	TRBV18	CASSPLSVGTGELFF	TGTGCCAGCTCACCTCTTTCTGTGGGCACCGGGGAGCTGTTTTTT
16	medium-sized	.	TRBJ1-5	TRBV20-1	CSAQDSQRASNQPQHF	TGCAGTGCCCAGGACAGCCAACGGGCGAGCAATCAGCCCCAGCATTTT
11	.	.	TRBJ2-7	TRBV20-1	CSARTPTEQYF	TGCAGTGCTAGAACCCCCACCGAGCAGTACTTC
13	.	TRBD1	TRBJ1-2	TRBV30	CAWSNGQGNGYTF	TGTGCCTGGAGTAACGGACAGGGCAATGGCTACACCTTC
14	.	.	TRBJ2-5	TRBV6-1	CASIEASVSGTQYF	TGTGCCAGCATTGAAGCTTCGGTTTCGGGGACCCAGTACTTC
17	medium-sized	TRBD2	TRBJ2-7	TRBV28	CASSFLVGTSGRYEQYF	TGTGCCAGCAGTTTTCTCGTCGGGACTAGCGGGAGATACGAGCAGTACTTC
14	many	.	TRBJ2-5	TRBV10-3	CAISDASPRSAQYF	TGTGCCATCAGTGACGCCAGCCCCAGGTCGGCCCAGTACTTC
16	many	.	TRBJ2-2	TRBV20-1	CSASGTGRWDTGELFF	TGCAGTGCTAGCGGTACAGGGCGATGGGACACCGGGGAGCTGTTTTTT
13	.	TRBD2	TRBJ2-2	TRBV11-3	CASSTGGTGELFF	TGTGCCAGCAGCACGGGAGGTACCGGGGAGCTGTTTTTT
14	many	.	TRBJ2-1	TRBV7-3	CASSLSGNHNEQFF	TGTGCCAGCAGCTTATCAGGGAATCACAATGAGCAGTTCTTC
12	.	.	TRBJ2-5	TRBV10-3	CAISESQETQYF	TGTGCCATCAGTGAGTCACAAGAGACGCAGTACTTC
15	.	TRBD1	TRBJ2-7	TRBV18	CASSPTMTGNYEQYF	TGTGCCAGCTCACCAACGATGACAGGGAACTACGAGCAGTACTTC
15	few	TRBD2	TRBJ2-3	TRBV19	CASTGGLSGTDTQYF	TGCGCCAGTACGGGGGGTCTATCGGGCACAGATACGCAGTATTTT
12	.	.	TRBJ1-2	TRBV19	CASSSGRDGYTF	TGTGCCAGTAGTTCGGGACGGGATGGCTACACCTTC
13	few	.	TRBJ2-3	TRBV6-1	CASVGHGVSAQYF	TGTGCCAGTGTGGGACATGGTGTATCTGCGCAGTATTTT
15	.	TRBD2	TRBJ2-5	TRBV11-2	CASSLGTSGIETQYF	TGTGCCAGCAGCCTCGGTACTAGCGGTATCGAGACCCAGTACTTC
16	many	.	TRBJ2-2	TRBV4-1	CASSQIPGQGPGELFF	TGCGCCAGCAGCCAAATACCGGGGCAGGGGCCCGGGGAGCTGTTTTTT
14	many	.	TRBJ1-1	TRBV20-1	CSAREGASYTEAFF	TGCAGTGCTAGAGAGGGGGCTTCTTACACTGAAGCTTTCTTT
15	.	TRBD2	TRBJ2-3	TRBV20-1	CSATRLAGNTDTQYF	TGCAGTGCTACAAGACTAGCGGGGAACACAGATACGCAGTATTTT
15	many	TRBD1	TRBJ2-7	TRBV6-1	CASSEEGAGGYEQYF	TGTGCCAGCAGTGAAGAGGGGGCAGGGGGTTACGAGCAGTACTTC
12	.	.	TRBJ1-1	TRBV11-1	CASSSTGVEAFF	TGTGCCAGCAGCTCCACGGGGGTTGAAGCTTTCTTT
15	many	TRBD1	TRBJ2-2	TRBV5-1	CASSPTGVGTGELFF	TGCGCCAGCAGCCCAACAGGGGTCGGCACCGGGGAGCTGTTTTTT
15	few	TRBD2	TRBJ2-7	TRBV12-3/TRBV12-4	CASSFAGVISYEQYF	TGTGCCAGCAGCTTCGCGGGAGTCATCTCCTACGAGCAGTACTTC
15	.	TRBD2	TRBJ2-2	TRBV12-3/TRBV12-4	CASSLGGTSAGALYF	TGTGCCAGCAGTTTGGGAGGGACTAGCGCCGGTGCGCTGTATTTT
16	many	.	TRBJ1-2	TRBV28	CASSTHRAQLWGGYTF	TGTGCCAGCAGTACCCACAGGGCGCAACTTTGGGGGGGCTACACCTTC
13	once	.	TRBJ1-5	TRBV14	CASSQGPFRPQHF	TGTGCCAGCAGCCAAGGTCCCTTTCGGCCTCAGCATTTT
15	many	.	TRBJ1-4	TRBV6-1	CANTETTVGNEKLFF	TGTGCCAACACCGAAACGACAGTGGGTAATGAAAAACTGTTTTTT
12	many	.	TRBJ1-5	TRBV25-1	CASSESGQPQHF	TGTGCCAGCAGTGAGTCGGGTCAGCCCCAGCATTTT
13	many	.	TRBJ2-1	TRBV15	CATSRDLANEQFF	TGTGCCACCAGCAGAGATCTCGCGAATGAGCAGTTCTTC
15	.	.	TRBJ2-3	TRBV20-1	CSARERGVAGDTQYF	TGCAGTGCTAGAGAAAGAGGGGTGGCTGGAGATACACAGTATTTT
17	many	TRBD2	TRBJ2-5	TRBV6-5	CASSYRLLAGGQETQYF	TGTGCCAGCAGTTACCGCCTACTAGCGGGGGGACAAGAGACCCAGTACTTC
14	many	.	TRBJ1-5	TRBV6-1	CASSDGQGNQPQHF	TGTGCCAGCAGCGACGGACAAGGCAATCAGCCCCAGCATTTT
15	.	TRBD2	TRBJ2-5	TRBV7-2	CASSWEGRYGETQYF	TGTGCCAGCAGCTGGGAGGGAAGGTATGGGGAGACCCAGTACTTC